A single sample is the source of the 10 T cell receptor beta chains below, sequenced in a study of beta chain features in type 1 diabetes. Every isolated RNA sample was fully reverse transcribed, so sequencing captured expressed TCRB transcripts. Assay used: immunoSEQ multiplex PCR; TCRdb lists only in-frame clones, some missing. The repertoire holds 810,000 or so clones, with 17% as singletons. Sequencing was done on a sample of naive CD4+ T cells from blood. The origin of the receptors is a woman between 18 and 30 years old in good health.

The chain joins TRBV6-5 to TRBJ2-6, with D possibly TRBD2 on 5 matching bases. Germline CDR1 and CDR2: MNHEY and SVGAGI. V lost 4 bases, J lost 2 bases, and 9 bases lay in between. The CDR3 is 15 residues long. CDR3 DNA sequence: TGTGCCAGCAGTTCGGGGTCGGCTGGGGCCAACGTCCTGACTTTC. As protein: CASSSGSAGANVLTF.

This clone was observed a handful of times. This rearrangement joins TRBV28 to TRBJ2-7, with a tentative D call TRBD1 (6 bases). Germline assignment: CDR1 MDHEN and CDR2 SYDVKM. V was clipped by 3 bases and J by 3 bases, with 15 bases between them. This CDR3 has 15 residues. CDR3 sequence: CASSFPGHDLYEQYF. CDR3 DNA: TGTGCCAGCAGTTTCCCGGGACACGACCTCTACGAGCAGTACTTC.

V is TRBV28 and J is TRBJ1-4; D is perhaps TRBD1 (5 bases). The germline CDR1 and CDR2 sequences are MDHEN and SYDVKM. The CDR3 has 17 residues. Trimming shortened V by 4 bases and J by 0 bases, and 15 bases separated the two germline ends. The CDR3 spells CASSSGTGDSTNEKLFF. For the CDR3, the DNA is TGTGCCAGCAGTTCCGGGACGGGGGATTCAACTAATGAAAAACTGTTTTTT.

This clone showed up just a few times. The chain carries TRBV11-1 and TRBJ2-7; 10 bases fit TRBD2. The CDR3 is made up of 17 amino acids. V lost 4 bases to trimming and J lost 0 bases; unmatched junction nucleotides: 9. The V gene's germline CDR1 is SGHAT and CDR2 FQDESV (reference sequence). CDR3 bases: TGTGCCAGCAGCTCGGGACTAGCGAGAGGATCCTCCTACGAGCAGTACTTC. Translation: CASSSGLARGSSYEQYF.

The chain carries TRBV2 and TRBJ2-7; D tentatively fits TRBD1 or TRBD2 (5 bases each). Germline values: CDR1 SNHLY, CDR2 FYNNEI. Trimming left V 3 bases short and J 6 bases short, with 18 bases between. The CDR3 runs to 15 residues. This chain's CDR3 is CASSEWGRTLGEQYF. CDR3 nucleotides: TGTGCCAGCAGTGAGTGGGGCAGGACTCTGGGCGAGCAGTACTTC. The entire variable domain, with the rest obtained from reference TRBV2 and TRBJ2-7, is as follows: EPEVTQTPSHQVTQMGQEVILRCVPISNHLYFYWYRQILGQKVEFLVSFYNNEISEKSEIFDDQFSVERPDGSNFTLKIRSTKLEDSAMYFCASSEWGRTLGEQYFGPGTRLTVT.

With respect to this clone: Other DNA sequences in the sample encode the same CDR3. The chain combines TRBV20-1 with TRBJ2-5, with unresolved D. The V gene lost 7 bases and the J gene lost 3 bases, with 3 bases spanning the gap. CDR1 is DFQATT and CDR2 is SNEGSKA in the germline V gene (reference sequence). This CDR3 comprises 9 residues. The CDR3 sequence is CSVKETQYF. CDR3 nucleotides: TGCAGTGTGAAAGAGACCCAGTACTTC.

The J gene is TRBJ2-1, the V gene TRBV5-4; weak D call: TRBD2 (5 bases). CDR1 is SGHNT, CDR2 YYREEE, per germline (reference sequence). V gave up 2 bases and J gave up 0 bases, with 12 bases separating them. The CDR3 contains 16 residues. In DNA form, the CDR3 reads TGTGCCAGCAGCTTTTCAGCGGCAGGCTCCTACAATGAGCAGTTCTTC. Protein: CASSFSAAGSYNEQFF.

The rearrangement uses TRBV19 and TRBJ1-5; the match to TRBD1 covers 7 bases. V lost 3 bases and J lost 7; bases outside the gene matches: 6. The CDR3 consists of 14 residues. Germline-derived CDR1 and CDR2 are LNHDA and SQIVND (reference sequence). DNA for the CDR3: TGTGCCAGTAGTATGGTTTCAGGGGGGCAGCCCCAGCATTTT. This encodes CASSMVSGGQPQHF.

This clone turned up a few times. V and J are TRBV25-1 and TRBJ2-2; 10 bases align to TRBD1. CDR3 length: 16 amino acids. Trimming cost V 5 bases and J 6 bases; bases outside gene matches: 9. Germline CDR1 reads MGHDK; CDR2 reads SYGVNS. The CDR3 nucleotides are TGTGCCAGCAGTACTGCCGGGACAGGGGTACCCGGGGAGCTGTTTTTT. Protein sequence: CASSTAGTGVPGELFF.

A few counts support this clone. V gene TRBV19 combines with J gene TRBJ1-1; no firm D call. Germline CDR1 LNHDA, CDR2 SQIVND (reference sequence). The CDR3 consists of 14 residues. V shed 5 bases and J shed 1 base, with 11 bases lying between them. The CDR3 sequence is CASSYSYRNTEAFF. CDR3 sequence (DNA): TGTGCCAGTAGTTACAGTTATCGGAACACTGAAGCTTTCTTT.